The clone carrying this TCR beta chain was seen once. The sample belongs to a study of blood T cell repertoires in COVID-19. Across the whole study: There were acute and convalescent COVID-19 samples, and they came from the United States, Italy and Spain. The analysed material was cDNA or gDNA that came from T cells, B-cell-depleted T cells, or PBMCs.

The method was immunoSEQ multiplex PCR; TCRdb's version includes in-frame clones alone and lacks a portion of them. The table shows under 300,000 clones, with over 80% occurring only once. The TCR originated in a woman younger than 35 who had recovered from COVID-19. The sequenced sample consisted of PBMCs or T cells enriched from blood (not recorded which).

The CDR3 bases are TGTGCCAGCAGCCCCAATGTCGAGCTTACGCAGTATTTT. As protein: CASSPNVELTQYF. The genes are TRBV3-1 (or the pseudogene TRBV3-2) and TRBJ2-3; no clear D. CDR1 is LGHDT and CDR2 is YNNKEL in the germline V gene (reference sequence). This CDR3 region has 13 residues. The V end lost 4 bases, the J end lost 8 bases, and 13 bases lay between the germline ends.